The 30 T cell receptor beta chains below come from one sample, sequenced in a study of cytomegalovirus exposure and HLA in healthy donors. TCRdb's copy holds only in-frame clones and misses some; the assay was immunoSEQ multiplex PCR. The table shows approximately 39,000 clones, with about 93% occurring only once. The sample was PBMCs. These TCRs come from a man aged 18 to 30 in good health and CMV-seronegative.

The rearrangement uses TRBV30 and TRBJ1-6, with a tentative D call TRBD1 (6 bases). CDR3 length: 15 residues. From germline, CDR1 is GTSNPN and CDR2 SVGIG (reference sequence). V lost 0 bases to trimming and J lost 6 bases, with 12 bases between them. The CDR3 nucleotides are TGTGCCTGGAGTGTTGGGACAACTTTTAATTCACCCCTCCACTTT. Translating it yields CAWSVGTTFNSPLHF.

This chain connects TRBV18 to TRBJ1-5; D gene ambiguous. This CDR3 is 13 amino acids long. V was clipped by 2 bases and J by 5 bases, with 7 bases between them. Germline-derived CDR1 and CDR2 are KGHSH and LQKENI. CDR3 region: CASSPLRDQPQHF. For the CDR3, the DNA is TGTGCCAGCTCACCATTGAGAGATCAGCCCCAGCATTTT.

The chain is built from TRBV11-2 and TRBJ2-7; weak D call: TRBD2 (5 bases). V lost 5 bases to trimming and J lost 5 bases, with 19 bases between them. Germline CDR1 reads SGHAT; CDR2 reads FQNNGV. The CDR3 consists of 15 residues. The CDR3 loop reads CASSAFSVSGHEQYF. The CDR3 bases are TGTGCCAGCAGCGCCTTTAGTGTGAGCGGCCACGAGCAGTACTTC.

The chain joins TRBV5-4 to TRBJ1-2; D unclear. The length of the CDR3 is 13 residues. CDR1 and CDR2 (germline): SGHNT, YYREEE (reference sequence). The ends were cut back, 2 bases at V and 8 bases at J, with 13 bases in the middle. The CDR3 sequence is CASSLGRERGYTF. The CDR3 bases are TGTGCCAGCAGCTTAGGAAGGGAGCGAGGCTACACCTTC.

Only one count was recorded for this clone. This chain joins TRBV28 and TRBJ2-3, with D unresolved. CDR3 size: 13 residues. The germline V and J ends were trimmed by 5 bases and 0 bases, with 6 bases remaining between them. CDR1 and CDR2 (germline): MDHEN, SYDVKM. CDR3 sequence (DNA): TGTGCCAGCAGTCTCTATAGCACAGATACGCAGTATTTT. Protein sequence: CASSLYSTDTQYF.

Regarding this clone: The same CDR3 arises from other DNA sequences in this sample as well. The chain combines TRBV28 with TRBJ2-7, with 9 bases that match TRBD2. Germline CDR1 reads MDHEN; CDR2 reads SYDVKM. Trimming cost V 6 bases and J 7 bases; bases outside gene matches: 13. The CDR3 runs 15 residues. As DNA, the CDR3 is TGTGCCAGCAGCCGGACCGGGACTAGCACTCCAGAGCAGTACTTC. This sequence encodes CASSRTGTSTPEQYF.

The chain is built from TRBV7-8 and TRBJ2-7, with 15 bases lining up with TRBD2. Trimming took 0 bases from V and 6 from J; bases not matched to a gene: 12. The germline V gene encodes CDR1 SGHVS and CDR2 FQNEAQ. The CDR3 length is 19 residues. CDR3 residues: CASSLAYFRTSGRVGEQYF. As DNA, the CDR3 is TGTGCCAGCAGCTTAGCCTATTTTCGGACTAGCGGGAGGGTAGGCGAGCAGTACTTC.

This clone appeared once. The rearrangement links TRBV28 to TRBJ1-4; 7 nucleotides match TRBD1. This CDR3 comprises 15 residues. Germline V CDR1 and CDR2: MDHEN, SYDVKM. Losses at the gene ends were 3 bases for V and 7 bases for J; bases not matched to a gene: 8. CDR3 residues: CASSLAQGIGEKLFF. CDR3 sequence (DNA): TGTGCCAGCAGTTTGGCACAGGGGATTGGTGAAAAACTGTTTTTT. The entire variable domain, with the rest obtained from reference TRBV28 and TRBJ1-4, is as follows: DVKVTQSSRYLVKRTGEKVFLECVQDMDHENMFWYRQDPGLGLRLIYFSYDVKMKEKGDIPEGYSVSREKKERFSLILESASTNQTSMYLCASSLAQGIGEKLFFGSGTQLSVL.

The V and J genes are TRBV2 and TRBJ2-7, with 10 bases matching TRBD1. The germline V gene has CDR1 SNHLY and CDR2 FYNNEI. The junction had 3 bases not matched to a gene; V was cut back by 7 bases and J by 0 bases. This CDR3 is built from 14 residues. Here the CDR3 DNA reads TGTGCCAGCATCCGGGACAGGGGCTCCTACGAGCAGTACTTC. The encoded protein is CASIRDRGSYEQYF.

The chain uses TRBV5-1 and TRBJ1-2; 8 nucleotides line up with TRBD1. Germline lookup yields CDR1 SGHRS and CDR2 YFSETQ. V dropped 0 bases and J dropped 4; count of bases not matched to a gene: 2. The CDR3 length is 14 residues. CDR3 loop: CASSLDRGTYGYTF. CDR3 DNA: TGCGCCAGCAGCTTGGACAGGGGGACCTATGGCTACACCTTC.

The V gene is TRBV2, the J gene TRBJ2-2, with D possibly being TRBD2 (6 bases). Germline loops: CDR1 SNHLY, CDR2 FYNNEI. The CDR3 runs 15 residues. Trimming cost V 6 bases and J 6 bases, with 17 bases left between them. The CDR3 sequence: CASSRLVIGPGELFF. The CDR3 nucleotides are TGTGCCAGCAGCAGACTAGTTATCGGGCCCGGGGAGCTGTTTTTT.

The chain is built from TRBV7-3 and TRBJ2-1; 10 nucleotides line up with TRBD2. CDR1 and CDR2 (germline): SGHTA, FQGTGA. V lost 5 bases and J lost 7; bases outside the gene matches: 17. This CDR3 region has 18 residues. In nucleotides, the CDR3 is TGTGCCAGCAGCGCCCTAGCGGGGGATAACCTCGTACGGAATGAGCAGTTCTTC. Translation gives CASSALAGDNLVRNEQFF.

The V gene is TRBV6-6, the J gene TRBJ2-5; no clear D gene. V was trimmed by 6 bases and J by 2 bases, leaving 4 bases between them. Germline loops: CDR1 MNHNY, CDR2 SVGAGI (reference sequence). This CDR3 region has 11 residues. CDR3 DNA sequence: TGTGCCAGCAGCCTACAAGAGACCCAGTACTTC. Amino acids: CASSLQETQYF.

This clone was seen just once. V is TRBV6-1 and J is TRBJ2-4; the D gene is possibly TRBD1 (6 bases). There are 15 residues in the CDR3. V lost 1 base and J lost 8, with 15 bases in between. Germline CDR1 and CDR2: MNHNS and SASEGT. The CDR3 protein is CASSEGGPGLDIQYF. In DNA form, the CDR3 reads TGTGCCAGCAGTGAAGGGGGGCCCGGGCTTGACATTCAGTACTTC.

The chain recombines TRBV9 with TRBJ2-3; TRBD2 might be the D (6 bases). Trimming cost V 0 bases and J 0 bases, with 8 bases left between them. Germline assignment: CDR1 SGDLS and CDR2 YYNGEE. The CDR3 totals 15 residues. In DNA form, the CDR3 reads TGTGCCAGCAGCGTAGGCGGACTAAGCACAGATACGCAGTATTTT. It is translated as CASSVGGLSTDTQYF.

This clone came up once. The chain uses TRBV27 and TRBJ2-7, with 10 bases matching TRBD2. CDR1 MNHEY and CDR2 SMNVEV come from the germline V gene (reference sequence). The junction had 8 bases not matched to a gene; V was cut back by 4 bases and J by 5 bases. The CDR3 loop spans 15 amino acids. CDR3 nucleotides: TGTGCCAGCAGTTCCAAGCGGGGGGGCCCAGACGAGCAGTACTTC. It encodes CASSSKRGGPDEQYF.

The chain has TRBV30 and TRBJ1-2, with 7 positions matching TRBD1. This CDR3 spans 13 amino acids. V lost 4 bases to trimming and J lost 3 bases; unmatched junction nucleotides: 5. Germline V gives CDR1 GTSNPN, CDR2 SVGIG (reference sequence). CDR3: CAWTLGQYYGYTF. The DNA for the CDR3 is TGTGCCTGGACCCTGGGACAGTACTATGGCTACACCTTC.

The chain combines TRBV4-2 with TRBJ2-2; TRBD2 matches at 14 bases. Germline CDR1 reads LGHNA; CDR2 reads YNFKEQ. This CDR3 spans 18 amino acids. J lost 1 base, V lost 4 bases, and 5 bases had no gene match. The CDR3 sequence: CASSPGTSGSGNTGELFF. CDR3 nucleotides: TGTGCCAGCAGCCCCGGGACTAGCGGGAGTGGGAACACCGGGGAGCTGTTTTTT.

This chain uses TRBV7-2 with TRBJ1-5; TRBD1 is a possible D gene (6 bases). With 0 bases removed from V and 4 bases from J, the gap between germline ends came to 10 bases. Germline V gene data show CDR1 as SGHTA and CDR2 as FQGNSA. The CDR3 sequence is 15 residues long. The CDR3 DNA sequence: TGTGCCAGCAGCTTAGCGACCGGACAGAATCAGCCCCAGCATTTT. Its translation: CASSLATGQNQPQHF.

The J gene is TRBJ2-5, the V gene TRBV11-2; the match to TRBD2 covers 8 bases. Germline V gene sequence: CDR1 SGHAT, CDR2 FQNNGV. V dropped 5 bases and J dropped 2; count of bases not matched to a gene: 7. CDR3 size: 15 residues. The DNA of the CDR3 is TGTGCCAGCAGCGTCGGGACTAGAGGTCAAGAGACCCAGTACTTC. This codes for CASSVGTRGQETQYF.

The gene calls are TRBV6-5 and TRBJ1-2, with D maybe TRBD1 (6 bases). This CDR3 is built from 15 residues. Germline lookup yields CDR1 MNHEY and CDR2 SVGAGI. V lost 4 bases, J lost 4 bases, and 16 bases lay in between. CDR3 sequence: CASSLEGGIGYGYTF. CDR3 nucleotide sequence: TGTGCCAGCAGTTTGGAAGGGGGTATTGGCTATGGCTACACCTTC.

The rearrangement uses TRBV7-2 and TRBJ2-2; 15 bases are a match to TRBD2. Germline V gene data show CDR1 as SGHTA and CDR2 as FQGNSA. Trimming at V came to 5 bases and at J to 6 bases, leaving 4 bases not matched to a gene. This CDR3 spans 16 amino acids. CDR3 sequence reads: CASSPWTSGRAGELFF. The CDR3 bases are TGTGCCAGCAGCCCTTGGACTAGCGGGAGGGCCGGGGAGCTGTTTTTT.

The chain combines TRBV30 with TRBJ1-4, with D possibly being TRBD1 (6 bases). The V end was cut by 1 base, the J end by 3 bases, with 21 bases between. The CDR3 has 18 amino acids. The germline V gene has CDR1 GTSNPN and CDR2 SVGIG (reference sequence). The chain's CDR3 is CAWSAETGSGLANEKLFF. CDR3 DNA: TGTGCCTGGAGTGCAGAAACAGGGTCGGGATTAGCTAATGAAAAACTGTTTTTT.

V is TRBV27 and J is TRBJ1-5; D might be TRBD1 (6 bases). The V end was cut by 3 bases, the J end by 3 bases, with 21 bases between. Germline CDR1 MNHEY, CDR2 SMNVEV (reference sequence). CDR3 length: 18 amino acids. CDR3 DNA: TGTGCCAGCAGTTTCCTCCCCCTTATTGGACAGACCAATCAGCCCCAGCATTTT. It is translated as CASSFLPLIGQTNQPQHF.

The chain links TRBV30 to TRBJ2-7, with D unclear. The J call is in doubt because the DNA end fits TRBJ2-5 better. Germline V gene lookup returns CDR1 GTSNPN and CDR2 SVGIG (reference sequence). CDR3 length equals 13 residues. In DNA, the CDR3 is TGTGCCTGGAGTCCAGGCCGCCAAGAGACCCAGTACTTC. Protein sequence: CAWSPGRQETQYF.

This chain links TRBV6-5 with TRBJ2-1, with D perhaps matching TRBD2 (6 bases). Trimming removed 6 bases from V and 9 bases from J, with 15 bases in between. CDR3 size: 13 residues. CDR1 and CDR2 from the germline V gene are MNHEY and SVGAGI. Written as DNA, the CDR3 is TGTGCCAGCAGAGCACCGCGGAGGGGTGAGCAGTTCTTC. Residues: CASRAPRRGEQFF.

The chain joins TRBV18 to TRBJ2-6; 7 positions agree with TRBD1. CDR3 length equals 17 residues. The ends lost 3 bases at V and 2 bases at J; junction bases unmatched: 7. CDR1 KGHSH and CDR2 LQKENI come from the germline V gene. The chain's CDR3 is CASSPYQQGTGANVLTF. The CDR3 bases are TGTGCCAGCTCACCGTATCAACAGGGGACTGGGGCCAACGTCCTGACTTTC.

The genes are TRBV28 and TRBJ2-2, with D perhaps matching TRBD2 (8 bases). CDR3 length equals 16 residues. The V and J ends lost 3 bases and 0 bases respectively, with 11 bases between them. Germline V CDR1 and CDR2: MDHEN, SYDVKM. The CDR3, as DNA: TGTGCCAGCAGTTTCGGGAGGGGGCCGAACACCGGGGAGCTGTTTTTT. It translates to CASSFGRGPNTGELFF.

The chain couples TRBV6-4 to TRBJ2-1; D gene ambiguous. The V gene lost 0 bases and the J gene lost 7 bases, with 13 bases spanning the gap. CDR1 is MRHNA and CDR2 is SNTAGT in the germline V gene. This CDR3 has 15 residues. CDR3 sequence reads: CASSDSGRRVNEQFF. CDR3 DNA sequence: TGTGCCAGCAGTGACTCCGGCCGCCGGGTAAATGAGCAGTTCTTC.

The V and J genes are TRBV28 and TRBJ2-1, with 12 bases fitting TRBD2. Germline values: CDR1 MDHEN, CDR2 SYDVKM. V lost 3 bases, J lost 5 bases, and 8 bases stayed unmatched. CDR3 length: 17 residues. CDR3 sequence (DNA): TGTGCCAGCAGTTTTCGACTAGCGGGAGAGGATCACAATGAGCAGTTCTTC. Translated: CASSFRLAGEDHNEQFF.